The 26 T cell receptor beta chains reported below all come from one sample, sequenced in a study of OX40 agonist ivuxolimab in advanced cancers. This table comes from immunoSEQ multiplex PCR, and its TCRdb copy is limited to in-frame clones, with some not included. This sample carries 45,000 to 55,000 clones, roughly 89% of them seen once, and the ten largest clones take 13% to 15%. This specimen consisted of CD4+ or CD8+ T cells sorted from blood, obtained in a trial of the OX40 agonist ivuxolimab. These receptor sequences come from an adult with an advanced solid tumor such as melanoma, head and neck, liver or kidney cancer.

V gene TRBV19 combines with J gene TRBJ2-5; D is ambiguous. This CDR3 contains 13 residues. Germline V gene sequence: CDR1 LNHDA, CDR2 SQIVND (reference sequence). V lost 10 bases and J 5 bases, leaving 17 bases between the germline ends. CDR3 loop: CATESAFGETQYF. DNA for the CDR3: TGTGCCACCGAAAGCGCCTTCGGGGAGACCCAGTACTTC.

The rearrangement links TRBV19 to TRBJ2-6; 13 nucleotides line up with TRBD2. CDR1 is LNHDA and CDR2 is SQIVND in the germline V gene (reference sequence). The CDR3 extends over 19 amino acids. Trimming at V came to 2 bases and at J to 3 bases, leaving 7 bases not matched to a gene. DNA for the CDR3: TGTGCCAGTAGTATACTGACTAGCGGGAGGTCTTATGGGGCCAACGTCCTGACTTTC. It specifies CASSILTSGRSYGANVLTF.

This clone was counted between two and nine times. The gene calls are TRBV11-2 and TRBJ2-7; the match to TRBD2 covers 9 bases. CDR3 length: 15 residues. CDR1 SGHAT and CDR2 FQNNGV come from the germline V gene. The trim removed 5 bases at V and 0 bases at J, leaving 5 bases unmatched. The CDR3 loop is CASSQDSGSSYEQYF. The CDR3 bases are TGTGCCAGCAGCCAAGATAGCGGGAGCTCCTACGAGCAGTACTTC.

The CDR3 protein is CASSLGGQEEDEQYF. CDR3 sequence (DNA): TGTGCCAGCAGCTTGGGGGGCCAGGAAGAGGACGAGCAGTACTTC. This chain joins TRBV4-2 and TRBJ2-7; D assignment may be TRBD1 or TRBD2 (6 bases each). Per germline, CDR1 LGHNA and CDR2 YNFKEQ. V was trimmed by 5 bases and J by 5 bases, leaving 19 bases between them. The CDR3 has 15 amino acids.

The chain recombines TRBV4-1 with TRBJ2-7; 9 bases fit TRBD1. CDR1 and CDR2 (germline): MGHRA, YSYEKL. V was pared by 4 bases and J by 3 bases, with 4 bases of the junction left unmatched. The CDR3 runs to 14 residues. In DNA, the CDR3 is TGCGCCAGCAGCCCCTCGACAGGGGGCTACGAGCAGTACTTC. The encoded protein is CASSPSTGGYEQYF.

V is TRBV28 and J is TRBJ2-1; 10 nucleotides match TRBD2. The CDR3 totals 14 residues. The germline V gene has CDR1 MDHEN and CDR2 SYDVKM. J lost 6 bases, V lost 7 bases, and 6 bases had no gene match. For the CDR3, the DNA is TGTGCCAGCACCTTAGCGGGAGGCCTCAATGAGCAGTTCTTC. Encoded protein: CASTLAGGLNEQFF. Filled out from reference TRBV28 and TRBJ2-1, the complete variable domain reads DVKVTQSSRYLVKRTGEKVFLECVQDMDHENMFWYRQDPGLGLRLIYFSYDVKMKEKGDIPEGYSVSREKKERFSLILESASTNQTSMYLCASTLAGGLNEQFFGPGTRLTVL.

V usage is TRBV2 and J usage is TRBJ2-1, with D maybe TRBD2 (5 bases). CDR1 is SNHLY and CDR2 is FYNNEI in the germline V gene. The V end was cut by 6 bases, the J end by 2 bases, with 11 bases between. The CDR3 length is 14 residues. In DNA form, the CDR3 reads TGTGCCAGCAGCCTCCGGGGTCCCTACAATGAGCAGTTCTTC. Amino acids: CASSLRGPYNEQFF.

This chain links TRBV6-5 with TRBJ2-1, with 12 nucleotides matching TRBD2. The length of the CDR3 is 16 residues. V trimming: 4 bases; J trimming: 4 bases; junction bases outside the gene matches: 5. Germline CDR1 and CDR2: MNHEY and SVGAGI. CDR3 amino acids: CASSSSTSGRYNEQFF. In nucleotides, the CDR3 is TGTGCCAGCAGTTCGTCGACTAGCGGGAGATACAATGAGCAGTTCTTC.

As concerns this clone: A far larger clone is a single base away, which makes a read error likely. Other nucleotide sequences from this sample produce the same CDR3. The CDR3 sequence: CASSVDFTGELFF. The CDR3 coding sequence is TGCGCCAGCAGCGTAGACTTTACCGGGGAGCTGTTTTTT. The chain combines TRBV5-1 with TRBJ2-2; no reliable D call. The CDR3 totals 13 residues. Trimming cost V 4 bases and J 5 bases, with 9 bases left between them. Germline V CDR1 and CDR2: SGHRS, YFSETQ.

The rearrangement joins TRBV6-5 to TRBJ2-7, with D maybe TRBD2 (5 bases). The CDR3 loop spans 14 amino acids. V shed 2 bases and J shed 4 bases, with 12 bases lying between them. The germline V gene has CDR1 MNHEY and CDR2 SVGAGI. In nucleotides, the CDR3 is TGTGCCAGCAGTTACGGAATAAGCGGATACGAGCAGTACTTC. Translated: CASSYGISGYEQYF.

The V call is TRBV5-1, the J call TRBJ1-1, with D possibly TRBD1 on 5 matching bases. V lost 2 bases to trimming and J lost 1 base, with 6 bases between them. The germline CDR1 and CDR2 sequences are SGHRS and YFSETQ. This CDR3 region has 13 residues. CDR3: CASSFGQNTEAFF. CDR3 DNA sequence: TGCGCCAGCAGCTTCGGACAGAACACTGAAGCTTTCTTT. The full variable domain, completed using reference TRBV5-1 and TRBJ1-1, is KAGVTQTPRYLIKTRGQQVTLSCSPISGHRSVSWYQQTPGQGLQFLFEYFSETQRNKGNFPGRFSGRQFSNSRSEMNVSTLELGDSALYLCASSFGQNTEAFFGQGTRLTVV.

The chain joins TRBV7-3 to TRBJ2-3; 12 positions match TRBD2. Germline V gives CDR1 SGHTA, CDR2 FQGTGA. Germline trimming cut 4 bases from V and 4 bases from J; bases unmatched to any gene: 3. The CDR3 has 15 amino acids. This CDR3 is CASSWTSGVADTQYF. CDR3 coding DNA: TGTGCCAGCAGCTGGACTAGCGGGGTTGCAGATACGCAGTATTTT.

V is TRBV5-8 and J is TRBJ2-2; 8 positions match TRBD1. V shed 2 bases, J shed 7 bases, and the junction held 7 bases outside the gene matches. The CDR3 covers 15 residues. Germline CDR1 SGHTS, CDR2 YDEGEE. The DNA of the CDR3 is TGTGCCAGCAGCTTACGCCGGACAGGGATCGGGGAGCTGTTTTTT. Translated: CASSLRRTGIGELFF.

V and J are TRBV19 and TRBJ2-6; no firm D call. From germline, CDR1 is LNHDA and CDR2 SQIVND (reference sequence). The V end was cut by 0 bases, the J end by 11 bases, with 11 bases between. The CDR3 runs 14 residues. This CDR3 reads CASSIDSLYDVLTF. The CDR3 nucleotides are TGTGCCAGTAGTATAGATTCTCTATACGACGTCCTGACTTTC.

The chain is built from TRBV6-5 and TRBJ1-6; perhaps TRBD1 as D (5 bases). Germline assignment: CDR1 MNHEY and CDR2 SVGAGI. This CDR3 region has 15 residues. Trimming shortened V by 1 base and J by 9 bases, and 13 bases separated the two germline ends. CDR3 bases: TGTGCCAGCAGTTACTTCGGAGAGGGGAGTTCACCCCTCCACTTT. This sequence encodes CASSYFGEGSSPLHF.

This clone appeared a single time. The chain combines TRBV11-1 with TRBJ1-1; 8 bases align to TRBD1. CDR3 length equals 17 residues. The germline V gene encodes CDR1 SGHAT and CDR2 FQDESV (reference sequence). J gave up 3 bases and V 1 base, and 10 bases lay outside the gene matches. The CDR3 sequence is CASSLVYSGGADTEAFF. DNA of the CDR3: TGTGCCAGCAGCTTAGTGTACTCAGGGGGCGCGGACACTGAAGCTTTCTTT.

The chain couples TRBV9 to TRBJ2-3; D may be TRBD1 (5 bases). The CDR3 covers 14 residues. Trimming removed 3 bases from V and 0 bases from J, with 8 bases in between. CDR1 and CDR2 from the germline V gene are SGDLS and YYNGEE. Here the CDR3 reads CASSAQVSTDTQYF. The CDR3 DNA reads TGTGCCAGCAGCGCACAGGTCAGCACAGATACGCAGTATTTT. The full variable domain, in which reference TRBV9 and TRBJ2-3 provide the parts outside the CDR3, is DSGVTQTPKHLITATGQRVTLRCSPRSGDLSVYWYQQSLDQGLQFLIQYYNGEERAKGNILERFSAQQFPDLHSELNLSSLELGDSALYFCASSAQVSTDTQYFGPGTRLTVL.

This clone was seen a few times. V is TRBV9 and J is TRBJ2-1; D is possibly TRBD1 (5 bases). The CDR3 runs 14 residues. Germline V gives CDR1 SGDLS, CDR2 YYNGEE. V was clipped by 0 bases and J by 7 bases, with 11 bases between them. This CDR3 is CASSVEQGLNEQFF. The CDR3 DNA reads TGTGCCAGCAGCGTAGAGCAGGGATTGAATGAGCAGTTCTTC.

The chain employs TRBV2 and TRBJ2-3, with D unresolved. The germline gives CDR1 SNHLY, CDR2 FYNNEI. Trimming stripped 1 base from V and 6 bases from J, with 5 bases between. This CDR3 is 12 amino acids long. CDR3 nucleotides: TGTGCCAGCAGTGAAGGCCTGGATACGCAGTATTTT. Translating gives CASSEGLDTQYF.

Only a few counts were recorded for this clone. This sequence joins TRBV10-1 and TRBJ1-1; 7 positions match TRBD1. The CDR3 length is 14 residues. In germline, CDR1 is WNHNN, CDR2 SYGVQD (reference sequence). Trimming took 6 bases from V and 8 from J; bases not matched to a gene: 12. The CDR3 nucleotides are TGCGCCAGCAGCGCCGGGACAGCTACGTCGGAAGCTTTCTTT. Translating it yields CASSAGTATSEAFF.

The chain has TRBV30 and TRBJ2-2; D possibly matches TRBD1 or TRBD2 (5 bases each). Germline CDR1 is GTSNPN and CDR2 is SVGIG (reference sequence). The length of the CDR3 is 15 residues. Trimming pared 3 bases from V and 3 bases from J, leaving 14 bases between. The CDR3 DNA sequence: TGTGCCTGGAGACGCCGGGACGGGTACACCGGGGAGCTGTTTTTT. The encoded protein is CAWRRRDGYTGELFF.

The CDR3 nucleotides read TGCGCCAGCAGCCAAGATCCGAGGGATACGAAGTCCTCTGAAGCTTTCTTT. Its translation: CASSQDPRDTKSSEAFF. The rearrangement uses TRBV4-1 and TRBJ1-1; D remains ambiguous. CDR3 length: 17 residues. Between the trimmed V and J ends, which lost 0 bases and 6 bases, there was a span of 20 bases. Germline CDR1 and CDR2: MGHRA and YSYEKL.

The chain carries TRBV5-4 and TRBJ2-3; possibly TRBD1 or TRBD2 for D (6 bases each). Between the trimmed V and J ends, which lost 0 bases and 3 bases, there was a span of 11 bases. Germline CDR1 is SGHNT and CDR2 is YYREEE (reference sequence). This CDR3 is 15 amino acids long. In DNA, the CDR3 is TGTGCCAGCAGCTTGGAAGGGGGGTCGACAGATACGCAGTATTTT. This translates into CASSLEGGSTDTQYF.

CDR3 sequence reads: CASSQVPLRQSSYEQYF. The CDR3 DNA reads as TGTGCCAGCAGCCAGGTCCCCTTGCGTCAGAGCTCCTACGAGCAGTACTTC. The rearrangement links TRBV4-2 to TRBJ2-7; D is unresolved. The V and J ends lost 3 bases and 0 bases respectively, with 18 bases between them. The CDR3 extends over 17 amino acids. Germline CDR1 LGHNA, CDR2 YNFKEQ.

This chain uses TRBV28 with TRBJ2-7; possible D gene TRBD1, 6 bases. V lost 3 bases to trimming and J lost 6 bases, with 18 bases between them. This CDR3 is built from 15 residues. Per germline, CDR1 MDHEN and CDR2 SYDVKM. CDR3 protein: CASSFPPPQGTEQYF. CDR3 DNA sequence: TGTGCCAGCAGTTTCCCGCCCCCCCAGGGGACCGAGCAGTACTTC.

The J gene is TRBJ2-7, the V gene TRBV11-2; perhaps D is TRBD1 or TRBD2 (5 bases each). This CDR3 contains 17 residues. CDR1 and CDR2 from the germline V gene are SGHAT and FQNNGV. V gave up 6 bases and J gave up 5 bases, with 26 bases separating them. CDR3 coding DNA: TGTGCCAGCAGTATTTGGGGCCTAGCCAAAAAAATCCACGAGCAGTACTTC. Translating gives CASSIWGLAKKIHEQYF.